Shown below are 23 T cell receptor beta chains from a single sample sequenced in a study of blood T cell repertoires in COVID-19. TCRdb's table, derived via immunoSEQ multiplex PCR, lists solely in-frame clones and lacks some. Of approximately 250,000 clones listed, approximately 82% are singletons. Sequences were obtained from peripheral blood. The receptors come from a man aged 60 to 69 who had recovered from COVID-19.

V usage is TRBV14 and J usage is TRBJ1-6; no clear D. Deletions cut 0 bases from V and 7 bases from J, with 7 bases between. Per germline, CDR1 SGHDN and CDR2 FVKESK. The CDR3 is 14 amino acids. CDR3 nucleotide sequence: TGTGCCAGCAGCCAAGAGGCGGCAAATTCACCCCTCCACTTT. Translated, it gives CASSQEAANSPLHF.

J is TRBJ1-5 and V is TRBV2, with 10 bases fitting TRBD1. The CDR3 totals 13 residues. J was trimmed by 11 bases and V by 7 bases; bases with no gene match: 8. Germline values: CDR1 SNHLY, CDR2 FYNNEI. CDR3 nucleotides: TGTGCCAGCACCGGGACAGGGGTTAGGTCCCAGCATTTT. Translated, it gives CASTGTGVRSQHF.

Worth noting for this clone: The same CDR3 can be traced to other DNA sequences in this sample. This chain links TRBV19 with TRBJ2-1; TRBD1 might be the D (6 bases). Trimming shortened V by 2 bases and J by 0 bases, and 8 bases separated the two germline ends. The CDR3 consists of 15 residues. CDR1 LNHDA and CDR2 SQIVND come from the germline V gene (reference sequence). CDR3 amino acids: CASSISGVSYNEQFF. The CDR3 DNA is TGTGCCAGTAGTATATCAGGGGTCTCCTACAATGAGCAGTTCTTC. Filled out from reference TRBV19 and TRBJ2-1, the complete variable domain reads DGGITQSPKYLFRKEGQNVTLSCEQNLNHDAMYWYRQDPGQGLRLIYYSQIVNDFQKGDIAEGYSVSREKKESFPLTVTSAQKNPTAFYLCASSISGVSYNEQFFGPGTRLTVL.

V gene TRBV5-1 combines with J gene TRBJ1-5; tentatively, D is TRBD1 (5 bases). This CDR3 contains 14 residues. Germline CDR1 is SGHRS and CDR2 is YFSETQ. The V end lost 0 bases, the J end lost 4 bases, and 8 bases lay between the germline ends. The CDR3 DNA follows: TGCGCCAGCAGCTTGGAAGGGGCGAATCAGCCCCAGCATTTT. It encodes CASSLEGANQPQHF.

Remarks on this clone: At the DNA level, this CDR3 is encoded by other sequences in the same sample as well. CDR3 in DNA: TGTGCCAGCTCACCGGGTCAGGGGGGTTCACCCCTCCACTTT. This sequence encodes CASSPGQGGSPLHF. The chain joins TRBV18 to TRBJ1-6; TRBD1 matches at 7 bases. The germline CDR1 and CDR2 sequences are KGHSH and LQKENI. This CDR3 is 14 amino acids long. V lost 3 bases, J lost 9 bases, and 5 bases stayed unmatched.

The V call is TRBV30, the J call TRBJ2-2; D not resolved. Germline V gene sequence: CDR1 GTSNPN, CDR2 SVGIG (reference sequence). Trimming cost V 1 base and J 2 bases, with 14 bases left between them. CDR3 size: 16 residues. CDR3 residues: CAWSAVARGNTGELFF. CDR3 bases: TGTGCCTGGAGTGCTGTGGCTAGAGGAAACACCGGGGAGCTGTTTTTT.

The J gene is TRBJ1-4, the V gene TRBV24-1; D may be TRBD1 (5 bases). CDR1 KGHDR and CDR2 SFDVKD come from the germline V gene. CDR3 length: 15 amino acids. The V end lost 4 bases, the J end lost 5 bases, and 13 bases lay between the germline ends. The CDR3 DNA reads TGTGCCACCAGTGACTCCGACAGATTCAATGAAAAACTGTTTTTT. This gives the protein CATSDSDRFNEKLFF.

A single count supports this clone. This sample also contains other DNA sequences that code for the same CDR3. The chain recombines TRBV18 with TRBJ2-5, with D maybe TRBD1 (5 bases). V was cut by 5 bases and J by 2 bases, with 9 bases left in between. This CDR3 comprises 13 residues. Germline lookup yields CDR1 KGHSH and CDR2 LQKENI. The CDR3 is CASSAGLQETQYF. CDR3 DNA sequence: TGTGCCAGCTCAGCAGGGTTGCAAGAGACCCAGTACTTC.

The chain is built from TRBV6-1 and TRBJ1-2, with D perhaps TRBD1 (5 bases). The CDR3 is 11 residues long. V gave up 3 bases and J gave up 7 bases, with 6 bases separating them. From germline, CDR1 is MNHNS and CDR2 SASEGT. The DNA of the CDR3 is TGTGCCAGCAGTGACAGGGTTGGCTACACCTTC. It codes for CASSDRVGYTF.

The chain's CDR3 is CASSVGGTEQFF. The CDR3 DNA follows: TGTGCCAGCAGCGTAGGGGGGACAGAACAGTTCTTC. The chain combines TRBV11-2 with TRBJ2-1; maybe TRBD1 (7 bases). Trimming removed 5 bases at V and 13 bases at J, with 15 bases between. CDR3 length: 12 residues. Germline loops: CDR1 SGHAT, CDR2 FQNNGV. Complete variable domain (other parts from reference TRBV11-2 and TRBJ2-1): EAGVAQSPRYKIIEKRQSVAFWCNPISGHATLYWYQQILGQGPKLLIQFQNNGVVDDSQLPKDRFSAERLKGVDSTLKIQPAKLEDSAVYLCASSVGGTEQFFGPGTRLTVL.

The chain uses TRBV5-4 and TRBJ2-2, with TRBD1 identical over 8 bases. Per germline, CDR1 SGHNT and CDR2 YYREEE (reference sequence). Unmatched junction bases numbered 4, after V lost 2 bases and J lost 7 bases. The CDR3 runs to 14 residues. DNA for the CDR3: TGTGCCAGCAGCTTCCAGGGGGCCGGCGGGGAGCTGTTTTTT. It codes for CASSFQGAGGELFF.

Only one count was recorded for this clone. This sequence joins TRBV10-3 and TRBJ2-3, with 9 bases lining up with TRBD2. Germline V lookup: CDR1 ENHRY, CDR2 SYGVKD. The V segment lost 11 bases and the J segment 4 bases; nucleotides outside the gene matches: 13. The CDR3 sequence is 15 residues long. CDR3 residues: CAVSQGGRAPDTQYF. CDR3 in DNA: TGTGCCGTATCACAGGGCGGGAGGGCCCCAGATACGCAGTATTTT.

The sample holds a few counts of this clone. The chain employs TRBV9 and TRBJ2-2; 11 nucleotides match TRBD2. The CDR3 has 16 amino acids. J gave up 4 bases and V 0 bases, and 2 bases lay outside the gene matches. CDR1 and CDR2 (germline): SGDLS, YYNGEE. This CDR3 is CASSVGLAGFTGELFF. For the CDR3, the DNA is TGTGCCAGCAGCGTAGGACTAGCGGGGTTCACCGGGGAGCTGTTTTTT. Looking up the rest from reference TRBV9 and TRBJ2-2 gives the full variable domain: DSGVTQTPKHLITATGQRVTLRCSPRSGDLSVYWYQQSLDQGLQFLIQYYNGEERAKGNILERFSAQQFPDLHSELNLSSLELGDSALYFCASSVGLAGFTGELFFGEGSRLTVL.

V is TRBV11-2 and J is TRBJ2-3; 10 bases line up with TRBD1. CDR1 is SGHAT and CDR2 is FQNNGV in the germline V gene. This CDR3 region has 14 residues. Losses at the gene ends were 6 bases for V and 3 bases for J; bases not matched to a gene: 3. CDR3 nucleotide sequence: TGTGCCAGCAGTCGGGACAGGGGAACAGATACGCAGTATTTT. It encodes CASSRDRGTDTQYF.

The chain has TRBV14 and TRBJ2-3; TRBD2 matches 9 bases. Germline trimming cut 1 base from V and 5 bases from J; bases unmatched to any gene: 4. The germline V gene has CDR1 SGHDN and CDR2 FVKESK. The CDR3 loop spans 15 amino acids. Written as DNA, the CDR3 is TGTGCCAGCAGCCAAGGGCTAGCGGGGCGAGATACGCAGTATTTT. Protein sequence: CASSQGLAGRDTQYF.

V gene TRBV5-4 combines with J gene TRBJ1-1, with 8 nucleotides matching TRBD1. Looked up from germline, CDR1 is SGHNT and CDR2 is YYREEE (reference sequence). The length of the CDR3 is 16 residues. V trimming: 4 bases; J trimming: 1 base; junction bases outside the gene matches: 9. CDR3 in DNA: TGTGCCAGCAGCGGGAGGTTGACAGGGGAGAACACTGAAGCTTTCTTT. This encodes CASSGRLTGENTEAFF.

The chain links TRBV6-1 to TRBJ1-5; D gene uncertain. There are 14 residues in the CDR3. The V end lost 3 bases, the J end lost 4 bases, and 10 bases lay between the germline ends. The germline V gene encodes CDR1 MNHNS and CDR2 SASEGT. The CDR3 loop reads CASSDWQTNQPQHF. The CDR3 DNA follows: TGTGCCAGCAGTGATTGGCAGACAAATCAGCCCCAGCATTTT.

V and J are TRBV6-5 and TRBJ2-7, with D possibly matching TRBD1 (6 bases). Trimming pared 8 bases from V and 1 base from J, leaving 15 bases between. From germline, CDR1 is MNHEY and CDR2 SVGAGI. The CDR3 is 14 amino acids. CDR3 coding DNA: TGTGCCAGCGGCAGGGGACCGATGTCCTACGAGCAGTACTTC. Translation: CASGRGPMSYEQYF.

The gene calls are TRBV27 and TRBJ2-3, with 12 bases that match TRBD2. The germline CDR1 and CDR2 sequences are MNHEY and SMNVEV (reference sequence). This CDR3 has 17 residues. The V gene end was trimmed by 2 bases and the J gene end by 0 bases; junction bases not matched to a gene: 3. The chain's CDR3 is CASSLTSGGTSTDTQYF. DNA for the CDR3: TGTGCCAGCAGTTTAACTAGCGGGGGGACTAGCACAGATACGCAGTATTTT.

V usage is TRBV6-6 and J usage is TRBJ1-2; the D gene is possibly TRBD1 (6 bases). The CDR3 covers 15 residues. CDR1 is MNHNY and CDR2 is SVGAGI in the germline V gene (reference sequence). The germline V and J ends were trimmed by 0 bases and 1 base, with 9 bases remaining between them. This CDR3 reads CASSYSGQSNYGYTF. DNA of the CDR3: TGTGCCAGCAGTTACTCGGGACAAAGTAACTATGGCTACACCTTC.

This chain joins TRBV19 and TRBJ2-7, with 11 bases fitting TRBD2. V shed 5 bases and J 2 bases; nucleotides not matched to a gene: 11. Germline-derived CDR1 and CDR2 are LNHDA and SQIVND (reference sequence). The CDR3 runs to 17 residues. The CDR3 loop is CASSATTLAGVTYEQYF. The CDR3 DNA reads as TGTGCCAGTAGTGCCACGACACTAGCGGGAGTCACCTACGAGCAGTACTTC.

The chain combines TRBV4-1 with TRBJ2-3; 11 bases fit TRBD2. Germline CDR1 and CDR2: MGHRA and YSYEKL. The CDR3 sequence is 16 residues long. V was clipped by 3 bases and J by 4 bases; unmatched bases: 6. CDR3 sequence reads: CASSHALAGGPDTQYF. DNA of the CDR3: TGCGCCAGCAGCCACGCCTTAGCGGGAGGGCCAGATACGCAGTATTTT.

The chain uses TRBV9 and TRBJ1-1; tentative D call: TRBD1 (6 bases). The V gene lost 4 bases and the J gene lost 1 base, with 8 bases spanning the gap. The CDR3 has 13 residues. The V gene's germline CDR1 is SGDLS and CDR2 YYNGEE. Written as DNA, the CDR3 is TGTGCCAGCAGCCTGACAGGGAACACTGAAGCTTTCTTT. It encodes CASSLTGNTEAFF. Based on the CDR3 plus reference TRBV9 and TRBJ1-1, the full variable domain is DSGVTQTPKHLITATGQRVTLRCSPRSGDLSVYWYQQSLDQGLQFLIQYYNGEERAKGNILERFSAQQFPDLHSELNLSSLELGDSALYFCASSLTGNTEAFFGQGTRLTVV.